The T cell receptor beta chain under discussion was sequenced for a study of T cells after yellow fever vaccination (dated by TCRdb to the late 2010s). Background for the entire study: The SMART-Seq v4 Ultra Low Input RNA kit was used to prepare libraries from fractions with low cell numbers. Bulk PBMC replicates and cell subsets were isolated from blood drawn at multiple timepoints before and after both primary and secondary immunization. Bulk TCR alpha and beta repertoires were sequenced longitudinally to track T-cell clones before and after primary and booster YFV17D yellow fever vaccination. The cohort comprised two healthy male donors, one aged 18 to 30 and one aged 30 to 39 years.

The intended sense of this specimen's treatment or condition label: live attenuated yellow fever vaccine strain. At every blood-draw timepoint, two biological replicates of bulk PBMCs were collected. A standard Ficoll-Paque protocol was used to isolate PBMCs from peripheral blood. RNA was extracted with TriZol from bulk PBMCs, CD4 and CD8 fractions, and dextramer-positive and dextramer-negative fractions. TCR cDNA was made using 5'RACE template switching, a step that added a universal primer site and unique molecular identifiers. Priming for cDNA synthesis came from both the TCR alpha and TCR beta constant segments. Library amplification involved two PCR steps, and the second step added sample barcodes and sequencing adapters. Sequencing of libraries was performed on Illumina HiSeq 2500 (2x100 bp) or NovaSeq (2x150 bp). In the authors' own workflow: MIGEC was used to demultiplex reads and collapse the reads into UMI consensus sequences, and MiXCR was used for V(D)J alignment. Clonotypes responding to the vaccine were identified with edgeR on replicate PBMC samples, with the criteria of FDR below 0.01 and a log2 fold change above 5 up to day 15. Each bulk clonotype was labeled CD4 or CD8 based on which sequenced repertoire, CD4 or CD8, contained the clonotype at higher abundance. Through fastp at Q25 and MiXCR, TCRdb rebuilt clones from the public reads, retaining in-frame beta chains. Every entry covers one CDR3 protein and lists the most common genes and DNA from its rows. None of the V and J calls come from the authors' own analysis; TCRdb made them. This sample holds a few hundred thousand distinct CDR3 sequences; 7% to 9% were observed only once. Roughly 18% of the sample comes from the top ten.

Overall study results and their limits: Computational filtering was required because FACS-sorted repertoires could contain abundant contaminating clonotypes from the bulk population. After the booster, most clones that had expanded after primary vaccination were detected again (roughly 95% of CD4 and over 75% of CD8), suggesting broad maintenance of memory. Because only a couple of donors were included in the study, the extent to which the findings can be generalized is limited. A small fraction of clonotypes appeared in both the CD4 and CD8 compartments, likely as a result of convergent recombination. Compared with the primary T-cell response, the secondary T-cell response was weaker but faster, peaking on day 5 rather than day 15.

Worth noting for this clonotype: Its antigen target is currently unknown. No per-base quality is available; no much larger clone lies one base away.

The sample in question was PBMCs, obtained roughly seven weeks after the first yellow fever vaccination. The clonotype comes from a man younger than 35 who received the YFV17D yellow fever vaccine.

The bases are TGTGCCAGCAGCTTGGAAGGTGACTCCTACGAGCAGTACTTC. This gives the protein CASSLEGDSYEQYF. The chain was built from TRBV5-4 and TRBJ2-7, with the D gene too uncertain to name. Looking up the germline V gene (reference sequence) yields CDR1 SGHNT and CDR2 YYREEE. From the cysteine through the phenylalanine, the CDR3 covers 14 amino acids. The read is trimmed to its CDR3 DNA, 42 bases read in frame from base 1. The junction shows trimming of 0 bases on V and 0 bases on J, plus 7 bases between the germline ends.